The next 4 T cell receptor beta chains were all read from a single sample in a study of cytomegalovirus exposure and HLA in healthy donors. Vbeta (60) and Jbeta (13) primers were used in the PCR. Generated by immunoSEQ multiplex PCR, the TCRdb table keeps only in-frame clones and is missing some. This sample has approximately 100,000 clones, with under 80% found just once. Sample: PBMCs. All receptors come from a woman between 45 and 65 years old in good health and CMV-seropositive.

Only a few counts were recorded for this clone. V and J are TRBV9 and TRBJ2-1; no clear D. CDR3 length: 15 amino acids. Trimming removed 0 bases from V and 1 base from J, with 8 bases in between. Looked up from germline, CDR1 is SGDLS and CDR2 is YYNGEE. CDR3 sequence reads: CASSVGGNSYNEQFF. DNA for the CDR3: TGTGCCAGCAGCGTAGGTGGCAATTCCTACAATGAGCAGTTCTTC.

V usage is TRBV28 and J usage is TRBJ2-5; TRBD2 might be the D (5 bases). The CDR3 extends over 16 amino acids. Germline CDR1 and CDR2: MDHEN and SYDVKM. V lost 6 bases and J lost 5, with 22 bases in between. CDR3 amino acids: CASRARAGSRRETQYF. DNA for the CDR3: TGTGCCAGCAGAGCCCGAGCAGGTTCCCGGAGGGAGACCCAGTACTTC.

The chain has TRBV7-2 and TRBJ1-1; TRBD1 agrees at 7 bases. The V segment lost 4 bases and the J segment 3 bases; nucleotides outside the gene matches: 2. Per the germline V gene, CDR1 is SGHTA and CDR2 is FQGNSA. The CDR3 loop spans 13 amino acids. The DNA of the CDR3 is TGTGCCAGCAGCTCTCAGGGGGACACTGAAGCTTTCTTT. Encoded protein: CASSSQGDTEAFF.

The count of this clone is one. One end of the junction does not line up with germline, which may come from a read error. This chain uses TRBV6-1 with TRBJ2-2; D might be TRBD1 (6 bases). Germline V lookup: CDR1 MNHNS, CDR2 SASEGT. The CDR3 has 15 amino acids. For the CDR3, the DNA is TGTGCCAGCAGTGAGTGGGCAGGGGACACCGGGGAGCTGCTTTTT. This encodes CASSEWAGDTGELLF.